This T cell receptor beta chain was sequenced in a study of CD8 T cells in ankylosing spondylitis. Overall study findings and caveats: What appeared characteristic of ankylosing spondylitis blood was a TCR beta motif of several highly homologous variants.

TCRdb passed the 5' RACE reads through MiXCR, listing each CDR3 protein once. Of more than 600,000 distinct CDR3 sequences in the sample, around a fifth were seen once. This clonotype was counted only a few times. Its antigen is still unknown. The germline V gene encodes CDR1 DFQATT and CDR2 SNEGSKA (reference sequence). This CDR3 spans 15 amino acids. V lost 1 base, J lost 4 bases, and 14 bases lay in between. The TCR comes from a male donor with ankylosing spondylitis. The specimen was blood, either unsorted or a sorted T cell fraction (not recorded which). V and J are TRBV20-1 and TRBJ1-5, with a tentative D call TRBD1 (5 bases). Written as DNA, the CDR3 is TGCAGTGCTAGAGGGGGGAACGATCGAAATCAGCCCCAGCATTTT. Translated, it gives CSARGGNDRNQPQHF.